Listed here are 15 T cell receptor beta chains from one sample, sequenced in a study of response to subunit inactivated influenza vaccine. TCRdb called the RT-PCR reads again in MiXCR, with one record for every CDR3 protein. The sample has about 240,000 distinct CDR3 sequences, 10% to 15% seen once. Sequenced material: non-naive T cells sorted from PBMCs, taken roughly 2 weeks before vaccination. All receptors derive from a middle-aged man who received an inactivated influenza vaccine.

This chain uses TRBV9 with TRBJ2-3; 7 bases are a match to TRBD2. The CDR3 length is 15 residues. J was trimmed by 6 bases and V by 0 bases; bases with no gene match: 7. Germline loops: CDR1 SGDLS, CDR2 YYNGEE. This CDR3 reads CASSVGGGTQDTQYF. The CDR3 DNA reads TGTGCCAGCAGCGTAGGGGGGGGGACCCAGGATACGCAGTATTTT. Drawing the rest from reference TRBV9 and TRBJ2-3, the complete variable domain is DSGVTQTPKHLITATGQRVTLRCSPRSGDLSVYWYQQSLDQGLQFLIQYYNGEERAKGNILERFSAQQFPDLHSELNLSSLELGDSALYFCASSVGGGTQDTQYFGPGTRLTVL.

This clonotype was detected many times. V and J are TRBV4-1 and TRBJ2-2; D is possibly TRBD1 (6 bases). Germline V CDR1 and CDR2: MGHRA, YSYEKL. V was shortened by 1 base and J by 1 base, with 10 bases between the two germline ends. The CDR3 sequence is 16 residues long. In DNA, the CDR3 is TGCGCCAGCAGCCAAGGCAGGGGAGTGAACACCGGGGAGCTGTTTTTT. This sequence encodes CASSQGRGVNTGELFF.

The chain recombines TRBV12-3 or TRBV12-4 with TRBJ2-1; D possibly corresponds to TRBD1 (6 bases). The CDR3 sequence is 14 residues long. The germline V and J ends were trimmed by 6 bases and 10 bases, with 19 bases remaining between them. The CDR3 bases are TGTGCCAGCAGCCCTACTACAGGGTACGGGGAGCAGTTCTTC. This codes for CASSPTTGYGEQFF.

A few counts support this clonotype. The chain couples TRBV15 to TRBJ2-3, with D possibly matching TRBD2 (7 bases). Germline V CDR1 and CDR2: LNHNV, YYDKDF (reference sequence). The CDR3 loop spans 18 amino acids. V lost 0 bases, J lost 4 bases, and 20 bases lay in between. The CDR3 spells CATSREKGGGARADTQYF. In DNA, the CDR3 is TGTGCCACCAGCAGAGAGAAGGGAGGGGGGGCCAGGGCAGATACGCAGTATTTT.

This clonotype occurred a few times. The chain couples TRBV28 to TRBJ2-5; 11 positions agree with TRBD1. The CDR3 is made up of 16 amino acids. Trimming cost V 6 bases and J 4 bases; bases outside gene matches: 10. Germline lookup yields CDR1 MDHEN and CDR2 SYDVKM. The CDR3: CASRPGTGGRGETQYF. CDR3 coding DNA: TGTGCCAGCAGGCCCGGGACAGGGGGAAGAGGAGAGACCCAGTACTTC.

This clonotype was counted a few times. The chain recombines TRBV7-9 with TRBJ2-7, with a possible D match to TRBD1 (5 bases). This CDR3 is built from 13 residues. Germline assignment: CDR1 SEHNR and CDR2 FQNEAQ (reference sequence). Trimming removed 5 bases at V and 7 bases at J, with 15 bases between. The CDR3 nucleotides read TGTGCCAGCAGCCCCGCAGGGTTAAGTGAGCAGTACTTC. Protein product: CASSPAGLSEQYF.

This clonotype occurred many times. The CDR3 DNA reads TGTGCCAGCAGTTTTGGCTACGACACCGGGGAGCTGTTTTTT. Translated: CASSFGYDTGELFF. V usage is TRBV25-1 and J usage is TRBJ2-2; D is uncertain. The germline V and J ends were trimmed by 5 bases and 3 bases, with 10 bases remaining between them. This CDR3 spans 14 amino acids. Germline assignment: CDR1 MGHDK and CDR2 SYGVNS.

This chain connects TRBV4-2 to TRBJ2-5, with 7 positions matching TRBD2. Germline V gives CDR1 LGHNA, CDR2 YNFKEQ. This CDR3 spans 17 amino acids. V was pared by 0 bases and J by 3 bases, with 10 bases of the junction left unmatched. The CDR3 here is CASSQDGAFRGEETQYF. The CDR3, as DNA: TGTGCCAGCAGCCAAGATGGAGCGTTCCGGGGGGAAGAGACCCAGTACTTC.

This clonotype was observed a handful of times. The rearrangement joins TRBV5-1 to TRBJ1-1; D gene ambiguous. The CDR3 length is 15 residues. The germline V and J ends were trimmed by 0 bases and 1 base, with 10 bases remaining between them. CDR1 and CDR2 (germline): SGHRS, YFSETQ. The CDR3 bases are TGCGCCAGCAGCTTGGAGTGGGGAACGAACACTGAAGCTTTCTTT. Protein sequence: CASSLEWGTNTEAFF.

This clonotype has more than one count but fewer than ten. The V and J genes are TRBV28 and TRBJ1-5; D unresolved. Germline V gives CDR1 MDHEN, CDR2 SYDVKM. V lost 10 bases and J lost 0, with 10 bases in between. The CDR3 covers 13 residues. The CDR3 region has the DNA TGTGCCACCGACCGGGATAGCAATCAGCCCCAGCATTTT. As protein: CATDRDSNQPQHF.

The count of this clonotype is one. Being one base from a much bigger clone, this may be a read error. The chain uses TRBV6-4 and TRBJ2-1; the match to TRBD1 covers 7 bases. Germline V lookup: CDR1 MRHNA, CDR2 SNTAGT. The CDR3 spans 14 residues. The CDR3 sequence is CASSGDSSYNDQFF. The CDR3 DNA reads TGTGCCAGCAGTGGGGACAGCTCCTACAATGATCAGTTCTTC.

This clonotype was recorded a few times. This chain connects TRBV29-1 to TRBJ1-1; D gene ambiguous. The germline V and J ends were trimmed by 5 bases and 0 bases, with 10 bases remaining between them. Germline CDR1 reads SQVTM; CDR2 reads ANQGSEA. The CDR3 totals 13 residues. The CDR3 nucleotides read TGCAGCGTTAGCGTGGAGGTGAACACTGAAGCTTTCTTT. Translating it yields CSVSVEVNTEAFF.

This clonotype occurred a few times. The chain has TRBV6-1 and TRBJ2-7, with D maybe TRBD1 (5 bases). The CDR3 runs to 17 residues. V dropped 6 bases and J dropped 2 bases, with 23 bases sitting between them. Germline loops: CDR1 MNHNS, CDR2 SASEGT. The CDR3 sequence is CASSELVTASSTYEQYF. Written as DNA, the CDR3 is TGTGCCAGCAGCGAGCTCGTGACAGCGTCGTCTACCTACGAGCAGTACTTC.

The chain carries TRBV6-1 and TRBJ1-1; 7 nucleotides agree with TRBD1. CDR1 is MNHNS, CDR2 SASEGT, per germline. V lost 6 bases, J lost 10 bases, and 8 bases stayed unmatched. The CDR3 runs 12 residues. Here the CDR3 reads CASSGTVLGAFF. In nucleotides, the CDR3 is TGTGCCAGCAGCGGGACAGTCCTCGGAGCTTTCTTT.

V and J are TRBV7-8 and TRBJ2-1, with TRBD2 identical over 9 bases. The V gene end was trimmed by 3 bases and the J gene end by 10 bases; junction bases not matched to a gene: 7. This CDR3 has 14 amino acids. The germline gives CDR1 SGHVS, CDR2 FQNEAQ. The CDR3 nucleotides are TGTGCCAGCAGCTTGAGTGGCGGGGGGGCCGAGCAGTTCTTC. Translated, it gives CASSLSGGGAEQFF.